This is a list of T cell receptor beta chains from one sample in a study of blood T cell repertoires in COVID-19. Using immunoSEQ multiplex PCR, the repertoire was profiled, and TCRdb retains in-frame clones only, with some absent. The table records tens of thousands of clones, more than 85% of them present only once. Sequenced material: peripheral blood. All receptors derive from a man aged 55 to 70 with acute or convalescent COVID-19. Each CDR3 is given with its conserved first and last residue. The D gene is left open where the match is weak.

J gene | V gene | D gene | CDR3 protein | CDR3 DNA
TRBJ2-6 | TRBV2 | . | CASTNRVTSNVLTF | TGTGCCAGCACAAACAGGGTAACCTCCAACGTCCTGACTTTC
TRBJ2-3 | TRBV7-6 | TRBD2 | CASSLAGSGRASDTQYF | TGTGCCAGCAGCTTAGCAGGCAGCGGGAGGGCCTCGGATACGCAGTATTTT
TRBJ2-1 | TRBV5-6 | TRBD2 | CASSWTSSNEQFF | TGTGCCAGCAGCTGGACTAGCTCGAATGAGCAGTTCTTC
TRBJ2-1 | TRBV7-3 | TRBD2 | CASSPPGLAGDAEQFF | TGTGCCAGCAGCCCTCCGGGACTAGCGGGTGACGCTGAGCAGTTCTTC
TRBJ2-4 | TRBV2 | TRBD1 | CASSPFGTAPNIQYF | TGTGCCAGCAGTCCTTTCGGGACAGCGCCAAACATTCAGTACTTC
TRBJ2-1 | TRBV7-6 | TRBD2 | CASSRGAGDAYNEQFF | TGTGCCAGCAGCCGCGGAGCGGGAGATGCCTACAATGAGCAGTTCTTC
TRBJ2-5 | TRBV28 | . | CASSPYQETQYF | TGTGCCAGCAGTCCGTACCAAGAGACCCAGTACTTC
TRBJ1-1 | TRBV7-3 | . | CASSPNPGTEAFF | TGTGCCAGCAGCCCAAACCCGGGGACTGAAGCTTTCTTT
TRBJ1-1 | TRBV5-4 | . | CASSLGGYMNTEAFF | TGTGCCAGCAGCTTGGGTGGTTACATGAACACTGAAGCTTTCTTT
TRBJ2-3 | TRBV7-3 | TRBD1 | CASSPQGEYTDTQYF | TGTGCCAGCAGCCCGCAGGGGGAATACACAGATACGCAGTATTTT